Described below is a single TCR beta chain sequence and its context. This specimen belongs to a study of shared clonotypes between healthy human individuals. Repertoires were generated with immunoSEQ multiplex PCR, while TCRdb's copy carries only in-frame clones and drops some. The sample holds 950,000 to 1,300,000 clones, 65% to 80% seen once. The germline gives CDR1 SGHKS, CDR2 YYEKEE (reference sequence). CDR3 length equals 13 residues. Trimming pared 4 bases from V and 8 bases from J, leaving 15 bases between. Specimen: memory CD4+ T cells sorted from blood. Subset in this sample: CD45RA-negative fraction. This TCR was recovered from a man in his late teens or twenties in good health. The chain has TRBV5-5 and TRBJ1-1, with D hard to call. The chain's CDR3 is CASSEHNLSEAFF. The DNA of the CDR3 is TGTGCCAGCAGCGAACATAACCTTTCGGAAGCTTTCTTT.